One sample yielded the 27 T cell receptor beta chains listed below, sequenced in a study of CD8 T cells in Susac syndrome. RNA in amounts of about 0.5 to 1 ug was reverse transcribed with random hexamers. Each CDR3 protein is one row after TCRdb ran MiXCR on the immunoSEQ multiplex PCR reads. The sample includes approximately 230,000 distinct CDR3 sequences, roughly 95% of them seen just once. The sequenced material came from CD4+ T cells from PBMCs. The receptors come from a human donor with multiple sclerosis.

This chain links TRBV20-1 with TRBJ1-5; D is ambiguous. There are 15 residues in the CDR3. Per germline, CDR1 DFQATT and CDR2 SNEGSKA (reference sequence). Trimming removed 0 bases from V and 7 bases from J, with 16 bases in between. CDR3 coding DNA: TGCAGTGCTAGAGATTATGTGGCGACGGGGCAGCCCCAGCATTTT. Protein product: CSARDYVATGQPQHF.

The table lists this clonotype with a count of one. The chain carries TRBV7-8 and TRBJ2-5; 9 nucleotides agree with TRBD1. V lost 5 bases, J lost 3 bases, and 7 bases stayed unmatched. The CDR3 runs 15 residues. CDR1 SGHVS and CDR2 FQNEAQ come from the germline V gene. CDR3 DNA sequence: TGTGCCAGCAGCATACCGGGACAGGGAGAAGAGACCCAGTACTTC. Protein product: CASSIPGQGEETQYF.

Only a few counts were recorded for this clonotype. The chain is built from TRBV30 and TRBJ1-3, with D unresolved. This CDR3 contains 11 residues. Germline V gene lookup returns CDR1 GTSNPN and CDR2 SVGIG (reference sequence). V lost 2 bases and J 4 bases, leaving 3 bases between the germline ends. The CDR3 nucleotides read TGTGCCTGGAGTTCCGGAAACACCATATATTTT. Translated, it gives CAWSSGNTIYF.

The chain is built from TRBV29-1 and TRBJ1-1, with 8 bases identical to TRBD1. J was trimmed by 7 bases and V by 3 bases; bases with no gene match: 4. Germline CDR1 is SQVTM and CDR2 is ANQGSEA. CDR3 length: 12 amino acids. The CDR3 DNA reads as TGCAGCGTTGAGGGACAGGCTCTTGAAGCTTTCTTT. This encodes CSVEGQALEAFF. The whole variable domain, remainder taken from reference TRBV29-1 and TRBJ1-1, is SAVISQKPSRDICQRGTSLTIQCQVDSQVTMMFWYRQQPGQSLTLIATANQGSEATYESGFVIDKFPISRPNLTFSTLTVSNMSPEDSSIYLCSVEGQALEAFFGQGTRLTVV.

The J gene is TRBJ1-2, the V gene TRBV3-1; D is ambiguous. Looked up from germline, CDR1 is LGHDT and CDR2 is YNNKEL (reference sequence). The V end lost 1 base, the J end lost 8 bases, and 11 bases lay between the germline ends. The length of the CDR3 is 13 residues. CDR3 nucleotides: TGTGCCAGCAGCCAAGGATCTTGGAACGGCTACACCTTC. Its protein product is CASSQGSWNGYTF. The full variable domain, its missing parts supplied by reference TRBV3-1 and TRBJ1-2, is DTAVSQTPKYLVTQMGNDKSIKCEQNLGHDTMYWYKQDSKKFLKIMFSYNNKELIINETVPNRFSPKSPDKAHLNLHINSLELGDSAVYFCASSQGSWNGYTFGSGTRLTVV.

The chain recombines TRBV30 with TRBJ1-6; the D is unclear. The CDR3 contains 13 residues. The germline V gene has CDR1 GTSNPN and CDR2 SVGIG (reference sequence). Between the trimmed V and J ends, which lost 3 bases and 10 bases, there was a span of 13 bases. This CDR3 reads CAWRMGLGSPLHF. The DNA of the CDR3 is TGTGCCTGGAGGATGGGCTTAGGATCACCCCTCCACTTT.

V usage is TRBV23-1 and J usage is TRBJ2-3; 8 bases map to TRBD1. TRBV23-1 has ORF status, its function being uncertain. The junction had 7 bases not matched to a gene; V was cut back by 2 bases and J by 0 bases. The CDR3 is 17 residues long. In DNA, the CDR3 is TGCGCCAGCAGTCAACCGGGACAGGAGATTAGCACAGATACGCAGTATTTT. Protein sequence: CASSQPGQEISTDTQYF.

CDR3 region: CASIRTGGTEAFF. The CDR3, as DNA: TGTGCCAGCATTAGAACAGGGGGGACTGAAGCTTTCTTT. The V call is TRBV6-5, the J call TRBJ1-1; 8 nucleotides line up with TRBD1. The CDR3 is made up of 13 amino acids. Germline CDR1 MNHEY, CDR2 SVGAGI. The J segment lost 5 bases and the V segment lost 7 bases, leaving 6 bases of the junction unmatched.

This clonotype was counted between two and nine times. The chain has TRBV5-1 and TRBJ2-2, with TRBD2 identical over 9 bases. CDR3 length: 16 residues. V lost 1 base and J lost 3; bases outside the gene matches: 4. Germline lookup yields CDR1 SGHRS and CDR2 YFSETQ. The CDR3 loop is CASSLLAGVDTGELFF. The CDR3 region has the DNA TGCGCCAGCAGCTTGTTAGCGGGAGTGGACACCGGGGAGCTGTTTTTT.

The chain couples TRBV27 to TRBJ2-7; 14 positions agree with TRBD2. Germline V CDR1 and CDR2: MNHEY, SMNVEV (reference sequence). CDR3 length equals 17 residues. V lost 7 bases and J lost 1; bases outside the gene matches: 9. CDR3 protein: CASTPSGLAGGSYEQYF. CDR3 bases: TGTGCCAGCACCCCCTCCGGACTAGCGGGGGGTTCCTACGAGCAGTACTTC.

The rearrangement joins TRBV24-1 to TRBJ1-1, with D possibly TRBD1 on 5 matching bases. Germline V gene data show CDR1 as KGHDR and CDR2 as SFDVKD. The germline V and J ends were trimmed by 10 bases and 10 bases, with 15 bases remaining between them. The CDR3 totals 11 residues. The CDR3 protein is CATGDGTRAFF. The CDR3 DNA reads TGTGCCACGGGGGATGGCACCAGAGCTTTCTTT.

This sequence joins TRBV24-1 and TRBJ2-2; unclear D gene. V dropped 5 bases and J dropped 2 bases, with 11 bases sitting between them. This CDR3 is built from 15 residues. Germline V gene data show CDR1 as KGHDR and CDR2 as SFDVKD. The CDR3 region is CATSAARPNTGELFF. The CDR3 coding sequence is TGTGCCACCAGTGCGGCCAGGCCAAACACCGGGGAGCTGTTTTTT.

V is TRBV14 and J is TRBJ1-3, with D perhaps matching TRBD1 (5 bases). The germline V gene has CDR1 SGHDN and CDR2 FVKESK. V lost 4 bases, J lost 0 bases, and 19 bases lay in between. The CDR3 covers 18 residues. The DNA for the CDR3 is TGTGCCAGCAGCCCCCCCAACCTAGACAGTTACTCTGGAAACACCATATATTTT. It yields the protein CASSPPNLDSYSGNTIYF.

V and J are TRBV12-3 or TRBV12-4 and TRBJ2-5; 12 bases fit TRBD2. The CDR3 consists of 15 residues. Losses at the gene ends were 4 bases for V and 4 bases for J; bases not matched to a gene: 4. In nucleotides, the CDR3 is TGTGCCAGCAGTTCCGGACTAGCGGGGATAGAGACCCAGTACTTC. It codes for CASSSGLAGIETQYF.

The chain carries TRBV30 and TRBJ2-1, with D perhaps assigned TRBD1 or TRBD2 (5 bases each). V shed 1 base and J shed 8 bases, with 21 bases lying between them. CDR3 length: 16 residues. Germline CDR1 GTSNPN, CDR2 SVGIG (reference sequence). Here the CDR3 DNA reads TGTGCCTGGAGTGGCTGGCAGGGACCCTCTAAGGATGAGCAGTTCTTC. Translating it yields CAWSGWQGPSKDEQFF.

J is TRBJ2-7 and V is TRBV3-1; 8 positions agree with TRBD1. V lost 3 bases and J lost 2; bases outside the gene matches: 3. This CDR3 spans 14 amino acids. The germline V gene has CDR1 LGHDT and CDR2 YNNKEL (reference sequence). CDR3 region: CASSQTTGAYEQYF. The CDR3 bases are TGTGCCAGCAGCCAGACGACAGGGGCCTACGAGCAGTACTTC.

The genes are TRBV5-1 and TRBJ2-2; 7 bases are a match to TRBD1. V dropped 3 bases and J dropped 1; count of bases not matched to a gene: 3. The germline gives CDR1 SGHRS, CDR2 YFSETQ. The CDR3 has 15 amino acids. The CDR3 spells CASSSRQGNTGELFF. As DNA, the CDR3 is TGCGCCAGCAGCTCTCGACAGGGGAACACCGGGGAGCTGTTTTTT.

The chain combines TRBV7-2 with TRBJ2-5; D ambiguous. V lost 4 bases to trimming and J lost 2 bases, with 2 bases between them. The germline gives CDR1 SGHTA, CDR2 FQGNSA. The CDR3 is made up of 11 amino acids. This chain's CDR3 is CASSWQETQYF. CDR3 nucleotides: TGTGCCAGCAGCTGGCAAGAGACCCAGTACTTC.

V is TRBV9 and J is TRBJ2-7, with 10 bases aligning to TRBD1. Germline V gene sequence: CDR1 SGDLS, CDR2 YYNGEE. The V segment lost 3 bases and the J segment 5 bases; nucleotides outside the gene matches: 5. The CDR3 covers 14 residues. The DNA of the CDR3 is TGTGCCAGCAGCGCTCGGGACAGGGGCAACGAGCAGTACTTC. Translation gives CASSARDRGNEQYF. Supplemented by reference TRBV9 and TRBJ2-7, the full variable domain reads DSGVTQTPKHLITATGQRVTLRCSPRSGDLSVYWYQQSLDQGLQFLIQYYNGEERAKGNILERFSAQQFPDLHSELNLSSLELGDSALYFCASSARDRGNEQYFGPGTRLTVT.

The chain links TRBV6-1 to TRBJ2-5; TRBD2 matches 12 bases. Trimming at V came to 6 bases and at J to 4 bases, leaving 3 bases not matched to a gene. The CDR3 runs 14 residues. Germline CDR1 MNHNS, CDR2 SASEGT. CDR3 coding DNA: TGTGCCAGCAGGGCTAGCGGGGGGGCAGAGACCCAGTACTTC. Its translation is CASRASGGAETQYF.

The J gene is TRBJ2-2, the V gene TRBV18; 7 positions match TRBD1. Germline CDR1 and CDR2: KGHSH and LQKENI. After removal of 2 bases from V and 2 bases from J, the junction contained 5 bases not matched to a gene. The CDR3 spans 16 residues. The CDR3 is CASSPNQGGNTGELFF. DNA for the CDR3: TGTGCCAGCTCACCAAACCAAGGGGGCAACACCGGGGAGCTGTTTTTT.

The count of this clonotype is one. The junction departs from germline at one end; a sequencing error may be responsible. The chain combines TRBV25-1 with TRBJ1-2, with 7 bases that match TRBD1. This CDR3 spans 12 amino acids. Germline V gene data show CDR1 as MGHDK and CDR2 as SYGVNS. CDR3 coding DNA: TGTGCCAGCAGTCAATACAGGGGAAGCTACACCTTC. Protein product: CASSQYRGSYTF.

A remark on this clonotype: At one boundary the junction diverges from the germline segment, which might be a read error. The V and J genes are TRBV7-7 and TRBJ2-3; D unclear. Germline loops: CDR1 SSHAT, CDR2 FNYEAQ (reference sequence). The CDR3 is 13 amino acids. The CDR3 region is CASSFGRTDTQYF. Here the CDR3 DNA reads TGTGCTAGCAGCTTCGGGCGCACAGATACGCAGTATTTT.

The chain is built from TRBV6-2 or TRBV6-3 and TRBJ2-7, with D possibly TRBD2 on 6 matching bases. The CDR3 runs to 14 residues. Germline V gives CDR1 MNHEY, CDR2 SVGEGT. The germline V and J ends were trimmed by 8 bases and 7 bases, with 21 bases remaining between them. CDR3 bases: TGTGCCAGCTCCCTTCGGCGGGACTCGGGGGAGCAGTACTTC. This sequence encodes CASSLRRDSGEQYF.

This chain links TRBV5-1 with TRBJ2-5; 10 nucleotides line up with TRBD1. V trimming: 3 bases; J trimming: 3 bases; junction bases outside the gene matches: 8. There are 16 residues in the CDR3. Per the germline V gene, CDR1 is SGHRS and CDR2 is YFSETQ. The CDR3 region is CASSSGLGTGEETQYF. DNA for the CDR3: TGCGCCAGCAGCTCGGGACTTGGGACAGGGGAAGAGACCCAGTACTTC.

The chain combines TRBV5-6 with TRBJ2-7; tentatively, D is TRBD1 or TRBD2 (5 bases each). Trimming took off 7 bases at V and 2 bases at J, with 10 bases between the two ends. This CDR3 is built from 12 residues. Germline-derived CDR1 and CDR2 are SGHDT and YYEEEE. In nucleotides, the CDR3 is TGTGCCAGCGGACGGGGCACCTACGAGCAGTACGTC. Translating gives CASGRGTYEQYV.

The V and J genes are TRBV3-1 and TRBJ1-4; D possibly corresponds to TRBD1 (5 bases). V was cut by 1 base and J by 5 bases, with 11 bases left in between. Germline lookup yields CDR1 LGHDT and CDR2 YNNKEL (reference sequence). The length of the CDR3 is 15 residues. CDR3 loop: CASSQAQASNEKLFF. CDR3 DNA: TGTGCCAGCAGCCAAGCACAGGCATCAAATGAAAAACTGTTTTTT.